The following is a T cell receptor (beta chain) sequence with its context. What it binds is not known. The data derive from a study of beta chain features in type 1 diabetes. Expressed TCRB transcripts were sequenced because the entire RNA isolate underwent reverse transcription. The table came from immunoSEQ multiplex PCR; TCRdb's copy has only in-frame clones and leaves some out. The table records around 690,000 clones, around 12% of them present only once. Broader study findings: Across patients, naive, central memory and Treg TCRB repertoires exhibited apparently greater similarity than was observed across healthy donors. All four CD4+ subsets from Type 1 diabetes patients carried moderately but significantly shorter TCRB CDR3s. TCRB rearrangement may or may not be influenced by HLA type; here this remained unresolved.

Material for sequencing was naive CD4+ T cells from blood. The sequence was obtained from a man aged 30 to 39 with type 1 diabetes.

The CDR3 protein is CASSREGAANTEAFF. The CDR3 DNA follows: TGCGCCAGCAGCCGGGAGGGGGCGGCGAACACTGAAGCTTTCTTT. The genes are TRBV4-3 and TRBJ1-1; 7 bases align to TRBD1. V gave up 4 bases and J gave up 1 base; unmatched junction bases: 6. Germline CDR1 and CDR2: LGHNA and YSLEER. This CDR3 region has 15 residues.